The source of this T cell receptor (beta chain) is a study of blood T cell repertoires in COVID-19. Turning to the study itself: Nucleic acid was either cDNA or gDNA, and it came from T cells, B-cell-depleted T cells, or PBMCs.

Clinical histories supplied by participants themselves formed the basis of cohort assignment. In the study's own analysis: Estimation of nucleated cell counts relied on the amplification of reference gene primers. Clones were sequenced by immunoSEQ multiplex PCR, and TCRdb holds only the in-frame ones, with some missing. V, J and clone size are those of that table, while D and trimming were read from the DNA. The sample shows some 150,000 clones, roughly 87% of them seen only once. The sample comprised PBMCs or T cells enriched from blood (not recorded which). This clonotype was obtained from a human donor with acute COVID-19. The donor label of this sample is uncertain.

The CDR3 sequence: CASSSPRAGGPSETQYF. The CDR3 DNA sequence: TGTGCCAGCAGCTCGCCCCGCGCGGGGGGGCCGTCAGAGACCCAGTACTTC. This sequence joins TRBV5-4 and TRBJ2-5; TRBD2 matches at 9 bases. The CDR3 totals 17 residues. The germline V gene has CDR1 SGHNT and CDR2 YYREEE (reference sequence). Trimming at V came to 3 bases and at J to 4 bases, leaving 13 bases not matched to a gene.